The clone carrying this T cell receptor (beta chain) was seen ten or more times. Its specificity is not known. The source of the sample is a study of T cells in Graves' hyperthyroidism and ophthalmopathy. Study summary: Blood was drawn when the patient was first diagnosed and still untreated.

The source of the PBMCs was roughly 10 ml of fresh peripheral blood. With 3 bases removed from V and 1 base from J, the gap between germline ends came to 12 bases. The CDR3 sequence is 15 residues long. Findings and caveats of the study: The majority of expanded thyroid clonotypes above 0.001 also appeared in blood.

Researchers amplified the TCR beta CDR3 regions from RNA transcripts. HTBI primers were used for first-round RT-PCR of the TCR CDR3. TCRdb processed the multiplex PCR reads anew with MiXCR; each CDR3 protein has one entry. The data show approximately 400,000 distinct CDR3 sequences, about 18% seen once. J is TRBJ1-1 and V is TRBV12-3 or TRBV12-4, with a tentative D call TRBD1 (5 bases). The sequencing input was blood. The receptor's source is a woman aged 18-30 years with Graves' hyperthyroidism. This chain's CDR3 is CASSFQGLRNTEAFF. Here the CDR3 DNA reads TGTGCCAGCAGTTTTCAGGGACTGAGGAACACTGAAGCTTTCTTT.